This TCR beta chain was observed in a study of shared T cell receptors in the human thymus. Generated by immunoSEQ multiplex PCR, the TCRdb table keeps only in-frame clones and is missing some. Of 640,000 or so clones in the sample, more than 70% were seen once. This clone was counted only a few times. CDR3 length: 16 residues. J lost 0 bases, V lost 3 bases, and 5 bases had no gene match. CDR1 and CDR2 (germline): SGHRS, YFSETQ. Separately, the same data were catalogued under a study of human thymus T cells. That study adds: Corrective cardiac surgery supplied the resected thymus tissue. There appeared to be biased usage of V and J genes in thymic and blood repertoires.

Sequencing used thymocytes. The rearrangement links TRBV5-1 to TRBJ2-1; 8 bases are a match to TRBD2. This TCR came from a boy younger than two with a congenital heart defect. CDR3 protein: CASSCLSGSSYNEQFF. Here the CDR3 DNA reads TGCGCCAGCAGCTGCCTCAGCGGGAGCTCCTACAATGAGCAGTTCTTC.